This entry describes one T cell receptor beta chain. Clones were sequenced by immunoSEQ multiplex PCR, and TCRdb holds only the in-frame ones, with some missing. The sample carries 630,000 or so clones, approximately 87% recorded once. The record originates from a study of shared T cell receptors in the human thymus. The sample was also linked to a second study, of human thymus T cells. In that study: Thymic as well as blood repertoires seemed to favor certain V and J genes unevenly. Related research described strongly overlapping thymic repertoires in unrelated people.

The sample consisted of thymocytes. The clonotype originates from a boy under two years old with a congenital heart defect.

The CDR3 reads CASSPDWTGRGYTF. CDR3 sequence (DNA): TGTGCCAGCAGTCCTGATTGGACAGGAAGGGGCTACACCTTC. This chain connects TRBV6-6 to TRBJ1-2, with 7 bases matching TRBD1. The CDR3 length is 14 residues. Germline V gene lookup returns CDR1 MNHNY and CDR2 SVGAGI (reference sequence). Trimming removed 5 bases from V and 8 bases from J; junction bases left unmatched: 11.